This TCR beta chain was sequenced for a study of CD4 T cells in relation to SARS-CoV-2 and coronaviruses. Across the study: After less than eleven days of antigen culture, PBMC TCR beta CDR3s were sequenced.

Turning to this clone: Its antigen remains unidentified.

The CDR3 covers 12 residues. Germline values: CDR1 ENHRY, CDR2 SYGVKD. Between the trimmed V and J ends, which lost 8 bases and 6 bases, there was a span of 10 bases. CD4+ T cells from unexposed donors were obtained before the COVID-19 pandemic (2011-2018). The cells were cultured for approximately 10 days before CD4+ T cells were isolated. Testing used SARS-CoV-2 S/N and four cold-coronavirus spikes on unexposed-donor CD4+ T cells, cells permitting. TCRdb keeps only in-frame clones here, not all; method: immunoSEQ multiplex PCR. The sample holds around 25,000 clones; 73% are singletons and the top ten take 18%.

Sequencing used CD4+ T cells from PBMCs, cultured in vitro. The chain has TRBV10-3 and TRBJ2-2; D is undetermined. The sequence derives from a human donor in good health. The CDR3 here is CAIGMGPGELFF. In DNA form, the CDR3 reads TGTGCCATCGGTATGGGCCCCGGGGAGCTGTTTTTT.